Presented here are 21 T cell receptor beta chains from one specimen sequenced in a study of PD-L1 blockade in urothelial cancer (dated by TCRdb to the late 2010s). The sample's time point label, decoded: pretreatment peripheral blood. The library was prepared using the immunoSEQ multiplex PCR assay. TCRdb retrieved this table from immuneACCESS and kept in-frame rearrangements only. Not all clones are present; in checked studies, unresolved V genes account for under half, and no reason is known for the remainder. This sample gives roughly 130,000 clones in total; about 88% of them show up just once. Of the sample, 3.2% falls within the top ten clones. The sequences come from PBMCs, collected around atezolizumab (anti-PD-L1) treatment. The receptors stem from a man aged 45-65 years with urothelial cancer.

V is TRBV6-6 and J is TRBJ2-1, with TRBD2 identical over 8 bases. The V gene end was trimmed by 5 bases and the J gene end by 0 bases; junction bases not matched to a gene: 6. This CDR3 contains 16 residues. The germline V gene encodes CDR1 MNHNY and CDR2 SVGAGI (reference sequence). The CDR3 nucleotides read TGTGCCAGCAGTAGATCCGGGACTAGCTCCTACAATGAGCAGTTCTTC. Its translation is CASSRSGTSSYNEQFF.

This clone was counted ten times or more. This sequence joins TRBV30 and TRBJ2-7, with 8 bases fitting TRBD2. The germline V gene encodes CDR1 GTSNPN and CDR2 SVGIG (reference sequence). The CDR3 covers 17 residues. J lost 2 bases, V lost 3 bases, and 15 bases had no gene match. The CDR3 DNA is TGTGCCTGGAGCAAACCCCCACGACTAGCGCAAACCTACGAGCAGTACTTC. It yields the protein CAWSKPPRLAQTYEQYF.

In DNA form, the CDR3 reads TGTGCCAGCCGGGTGGGCCAAGAGACCCAGTACTTC. It is translated as CASRVGQETQYF. The rearrangement uses TRBV21-1 and TRBJ2-5; TRBD2 is the table's D call and was not checked against the DNA. TRBV21-1 is recorded as a pseudogene. The CDR3 totals 12 residues.

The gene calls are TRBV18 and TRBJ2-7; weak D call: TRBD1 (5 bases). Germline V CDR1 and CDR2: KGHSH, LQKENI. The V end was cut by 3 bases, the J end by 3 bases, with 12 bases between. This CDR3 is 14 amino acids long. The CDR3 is CASSPGQEFYEQYF. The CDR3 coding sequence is TGTGCCAGCTCACCGGGGCAGGAATTCTACGAGCAGTACTTC.

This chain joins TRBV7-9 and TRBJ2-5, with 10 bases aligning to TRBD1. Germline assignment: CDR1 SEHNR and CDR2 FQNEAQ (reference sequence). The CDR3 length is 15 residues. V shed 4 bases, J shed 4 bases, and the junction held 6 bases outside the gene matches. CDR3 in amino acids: CASSSGTGDGETQYF. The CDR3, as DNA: TGTGCCAGCAGCTCGGGGACAGGGGACGGAGAGACCCAGTACTTC.

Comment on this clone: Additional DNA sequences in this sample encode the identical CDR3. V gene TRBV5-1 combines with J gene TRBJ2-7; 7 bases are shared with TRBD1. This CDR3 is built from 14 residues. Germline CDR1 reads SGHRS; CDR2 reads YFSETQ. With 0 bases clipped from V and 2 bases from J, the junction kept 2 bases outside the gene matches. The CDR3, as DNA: TGCGCCAGCAGCTTGGGACAGGGCCCCTACGAGCAGTACTTC. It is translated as CASSLGQGPYEQYF.

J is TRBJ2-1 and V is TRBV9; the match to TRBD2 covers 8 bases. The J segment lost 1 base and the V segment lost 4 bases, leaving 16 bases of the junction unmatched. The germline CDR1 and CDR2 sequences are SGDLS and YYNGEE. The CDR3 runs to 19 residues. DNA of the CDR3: TGTGCCAGCAGCCTCCCGGGGGGAGCGGGAGATAGATCCTACAATGAGCAGTTCTTC. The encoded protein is CASSLPGGAGDRSYNEQFF.

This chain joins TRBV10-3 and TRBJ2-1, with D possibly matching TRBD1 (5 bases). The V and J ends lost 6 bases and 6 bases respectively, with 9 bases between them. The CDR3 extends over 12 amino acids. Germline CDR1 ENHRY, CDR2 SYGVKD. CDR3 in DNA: TGTGCCATCAGCTTGACAGCCAATGAGCAGTTCTTC. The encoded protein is CAISLTANEQFF.

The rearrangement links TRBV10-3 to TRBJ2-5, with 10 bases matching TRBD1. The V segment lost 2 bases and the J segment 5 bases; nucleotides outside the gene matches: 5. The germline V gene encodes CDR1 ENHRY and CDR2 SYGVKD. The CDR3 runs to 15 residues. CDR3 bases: TGTGCCATCAGTGAGCCGGGACAGGGGAGCGAGACCCAGTACTTC. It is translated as CAISEPGQGSETQYF.

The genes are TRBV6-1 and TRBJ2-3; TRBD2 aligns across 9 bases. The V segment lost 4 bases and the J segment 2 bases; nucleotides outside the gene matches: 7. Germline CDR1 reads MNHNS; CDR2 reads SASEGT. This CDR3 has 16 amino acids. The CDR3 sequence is CASSGPPGLATDTQYF. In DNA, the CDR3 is TGTGCCAGCAGTGGACCTCCGGGACTAGCCACAGATACGCAGTATTTT.

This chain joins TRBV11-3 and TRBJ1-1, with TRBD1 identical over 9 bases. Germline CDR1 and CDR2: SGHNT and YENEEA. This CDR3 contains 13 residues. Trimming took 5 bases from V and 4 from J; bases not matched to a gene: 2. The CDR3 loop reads CASSRTGVTEAFF. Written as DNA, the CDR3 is TGTGCCAGCAGCCGGACAGGGGTCACTGAAGCTTTCTTT.

The CDR3 sequence is CASSRRNRGTGSYEQYF. The CDR3 bases are TGTGCCAGCAGCCGTCGGAATCGGGGGACGGGTTCCTACGAGCAGTACTTC. The chain joins TRBV11-2 to TRBJ2-7; possible D gene TRBD2, 6 bases. There are 17 residues in the CDR3. Germline V lookup: CDR1 SGHAT, CDR2 FQNNGV. Trimming removed 5 bases at V and 1 base at J, with 21 bases between.

CDR3 amino acids: CASTTGTSGHTQYF. The CDR3 DNA reads TGTGCCAGTACTACCGGGACTAGCGGACATACGCAGTATTTT. This rearrangement joins TRBV19 to TRBJ2-3, with 11 bases identical to TRBD2. V was clipped by 7 bases and J by 7 bases; unmatched bases: 7. The germline V gene has CDR1 LNHDA and CDR2 SQIVND (reference sequence). The CDR3 is made up of 14 amino acids.

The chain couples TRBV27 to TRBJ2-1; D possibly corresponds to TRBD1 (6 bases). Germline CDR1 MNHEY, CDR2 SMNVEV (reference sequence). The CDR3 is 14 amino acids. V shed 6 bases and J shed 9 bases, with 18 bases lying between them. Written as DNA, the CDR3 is TGTGCCAGCAGCCCATCGCCGGGACATCCTGAGCAGTTCTTC. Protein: CASSPSPGHPEQFF.

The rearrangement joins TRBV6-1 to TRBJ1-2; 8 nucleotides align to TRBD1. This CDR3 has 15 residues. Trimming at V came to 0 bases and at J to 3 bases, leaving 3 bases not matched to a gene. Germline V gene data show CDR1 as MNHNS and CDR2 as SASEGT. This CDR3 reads CASSEAADRDYGYTF. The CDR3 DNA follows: TGTGCCAGCAGTGAAGCAGCGGACAGGGACTATGGCTACACCTTC.

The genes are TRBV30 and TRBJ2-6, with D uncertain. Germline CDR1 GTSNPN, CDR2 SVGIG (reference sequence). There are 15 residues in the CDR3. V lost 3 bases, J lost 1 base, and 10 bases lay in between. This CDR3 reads CAWSPLVSGANVLTF. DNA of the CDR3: TGTGCCTGGAGCCCTCTAGTTTCTGGGGCCAACGTCCTGACTTTC.

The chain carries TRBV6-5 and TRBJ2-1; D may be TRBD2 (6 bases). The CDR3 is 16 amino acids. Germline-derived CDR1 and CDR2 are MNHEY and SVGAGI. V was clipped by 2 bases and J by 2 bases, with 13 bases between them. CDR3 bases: TGTGCCAGCAGTTACCGGGACTTTCCCACCTACAATGAGCAGTTCTTC. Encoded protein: CASSYRDFPTYNEQFF.

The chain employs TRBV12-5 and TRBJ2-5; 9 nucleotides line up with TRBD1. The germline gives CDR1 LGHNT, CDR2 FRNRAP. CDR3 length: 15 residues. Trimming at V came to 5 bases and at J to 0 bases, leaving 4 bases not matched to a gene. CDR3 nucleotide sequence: TGTGCTAGTGGTCCCGGGACAGGGTACCAAGAGACCCAGTACTTC. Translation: CASGPGTGYQETQYF.

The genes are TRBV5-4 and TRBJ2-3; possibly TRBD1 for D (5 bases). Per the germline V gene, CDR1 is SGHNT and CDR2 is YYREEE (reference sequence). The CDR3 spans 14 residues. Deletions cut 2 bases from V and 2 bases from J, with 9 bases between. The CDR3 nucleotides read TGTGCCAGCAGCTTCGTAGGGGCCACAGATACGCAGTATTTT. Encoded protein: CASSFVGATDTQYF.

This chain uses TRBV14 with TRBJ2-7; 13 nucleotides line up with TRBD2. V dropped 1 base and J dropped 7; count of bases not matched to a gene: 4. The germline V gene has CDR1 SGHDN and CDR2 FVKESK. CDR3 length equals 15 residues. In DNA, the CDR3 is TGTGCCAGCAGCCAAGTTGGACTAGCGGGAGTTGAGCAGTACTTC. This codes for CASSQVGLAGVEQYF.

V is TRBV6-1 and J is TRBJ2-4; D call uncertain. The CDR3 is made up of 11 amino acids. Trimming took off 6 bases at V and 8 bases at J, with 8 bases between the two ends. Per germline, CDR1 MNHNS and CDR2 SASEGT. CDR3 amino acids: CASRIRDIQYF. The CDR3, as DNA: TGTGCCAGCAGGATACGGGACATTCAGTACTTC.